The rows below give T cell receptor beta chains drawn from one sample of a study of cytomegalovirus exposure and HLA in healthy donors. The method was immunoSEQ multiplex PCR; TCRdb's version includes in-frame clones alone and lacks a portion of them. This table has approximately 100,000 clones, less than 80% appearing once. The sequenced sample consisted of PBMCs. These receptors were collected from a woman in her thirties or forties in good health and CMV-seropositive. The conserved cysteine and the conserved F or W are not part of the CDR3 here.

J gene | V gene | CDR3 length | CDR3 protein
TRBJ2-1 | TRBV6-4 | 13 | ASSVGQGAVNEQF
TRBJ2-1 | TRBV5-1 | 13 | ASSLDRTVLNEQF
TRBJ2-1 | TRBV7-6 | 15 | ASSSRGLAGVHNEQF
TRBJ2-1 | TRBV28 | 12 | ASSLGGWRNEQF
TRBJ1-2 | TRBV5-1 | 12 | ASSPGTGNYGYT
TRBJ1-1 | TRBV7-9 | 13 | ASSSDRGHRTEAF
TRBJ2-7 | TRBV9 | 11 | ASQAGGSYEQY
TRBJ2-5 | TRBV5-6 | 12 | ASSLETGQSAQY
TRBJ1-1 | TRBV28 | 11 | ASSLQGVTEAF
TRBJ1-1 | TRBV29-1 | 10 | SVGQFNTEAF
TRBJ1-1 | TRBV11-3 | 11 | ASSQYRGTEAF
TRBJ2-5 | TRBV6-6 | 11 | ASSISGQETQY
TRBJ2-2 | TRBV5-1 | 13 | ASSLGQGATGELF
TRBJ2-2 | TRBV7-8 | 15 | ASKLQMGASDTGELF
TRBJ2-1 | TRBV12-1 | 14 | ASSLFMAGPYNEQF
TRBJ1-5 | TRBV27 | 13 | ASSTKGWRNQPQH
TRBJ2-7 | TRBV9 | 13 | ASSVLGTGPYEQY
TRBJ2-7 | TRBV29-1 | 11 | SVPGQGSYEQY
TRBJ2-2 | TRBV27 | 13 | ASRILADPPGELF
TRBJ2-1 | TRBV19 | 12 | ASGRQGSANEQF
TRBJ2-2 | TRBV11-2 | 11 | ASSLGDTGELF
TRBJ2-7 | TRBV27 | 13 | ASSLSSGQAYEQY
TRBJ2-5 | TRBV9 | 13 | ASSVDGGLRETQY
TRBJ1-4 | TRBV5-1 | 12 | ASSSGATNEKLF
TRBJ2-1 | TRBV9 | 17 | ASSVAVAGWAGGHNEQF
TRBJ2-7 | TRBV4-2 | 13 | ASSQATSGTREQY
TRBJ2-3 | TRBV5-1 | 12 | ASSEGAGTDTQY
TRBJ1-1 | TRBV10-2 | 11 | ASKRDADTEAF
TRBJ1-2 | TRBV7-9 | 13 | ASIASGDRGDGYT
TRBJ2-7 | TRBV2 | 12 | ASTQALLTYEQY
TRBJ2-1 | TRBV2 | 14 | ASSESWDYTYNEQF
TRBJ2-1 | TRBV7-7 | 11 | ASGTGEGNEQF
TRBJ2-2 | TRBV5-8 | 13 | ASRYLARETGELF
TRBJ2-7 | TRBV28 | 13 | ASSQLRNRVYEQY
TRBJ1-1 | TRBV18 | 11 | ASSPPGSGEAF
TRBJ2-1 | TRBV6-1 | 14 | ASSDRWDRGYNEQF
TRBJ2-7 | TRBV27 | 12 | ASRSGGPFSEQY
TRBJ2-2 | TRBV7-2 | 14 | ASSPRTAARTGELF
TRBJ2-5 | TRBV5-5 | 12 | ASSFAQGEETQY
TRBJ2-7 | TRBV2 | 11 | ASSEEGGGEQY
TRBJ1-1 | TRBV30 | 11 | AWSAQSSTEAF
TRBJ2-5 | TRBV4-2 | 18 | ASSQESGTGLAGRRETQY
TRBJ1-1 | TRBV18 | 14 | ASSPRLPEINSEAF
TRBJ1-2 | TRBV6-5 | 13 | ASKPFKGSNYGYT
TRBJ2-7 | TRBV13 | 12 | ASSFQGTTYEQY
TRBJ2-7 | TRBV6-1 | 10 | ATSSGRGEQY